These 31 T cell receptor beta chains originate from one sample sequenced in a study of T cells in Graves' hyperthyroidism and ophthalmopathy. Amplification of TCR beta CDR3 regions used RNA as the template. Using the HTBI primer set, a first-round RT-PCR was run on the TCR CDR3. Each CDR3 protein gets one entry after TCRdb re-called the multiplex PCR reads with MiXCR. The table records hundreds of thousands of distinct CDR3 sequences, approximately 25% of them present only once. Sample: blood. These receptors were collected from a woman aged 30 to 39 with Graves' ophthalmopathy.

This clonotype has at least ten counts. The rearrangement links TRBV13 to TRBJ2-5; no clear D gene. This CDR3 comprises 14 residues. Germline V gene data show CDR1 as PRHDT and CDR2 as FYEKMQ (reference sequence). Trimming removed 6 bases from V and 3 bases from J, with 14 bases in between. The DNA of the CDR3 is TGTGCCAGCAGGGCTAGGGCTACGGAAGAGACCCAGTACTTC. It yields the protein CASRARATEETQYF.

The genes are TRBV6-2 or TRBV6-3 and TRBJ1-1, with D tentatively TRBD1 (6 bases). The CDR3 sequence is 14 residues long. Germline loops: CDR1 MNHEY, CDR2 SVGEGT. Between the trimmed V and J ends, which lost 5 bases and 6 bases, there was a span of 16 bases. CDR3 nucleotide sequence: TGTGCCAGCAGTCAACAGGGCTTTCTATCTGAAGCTTTCTTT. Protein product: CASSQQGFLSEAFF.

V gene TRBV7-2 combines with J gene TRBJ1-1, with D possibly TRBD1 on 5 matching bases. Germline CDR1 and CDR2: SGHTA and FQGNSA. V dropped 4 bases and J dropped 1 base, with 13 bases sitting between them. The length of the CDR3 is 15 residues. The CDR3 region is CASSSLGHKNTEAFF. The CDR3 DNA reads as TGTGCCAGCAGCTCTCTAGGACATAAGAACACTGAAGCTTTCTTT.

This clonotype came up many times. CDR3 coding DNA: TGTGCCAGCAGCTTAACGATAAACACCATATATTTT. Translation gives CASSLTINTIYF. This chain connects TRBV7-2 to TRBJ1-3; D remains unclear. The CDR3 has 12 residues. In germline, CDR1 is SGHTA, CDR2 FQGNSA. Trimming shortened V by 2 bases and J by 6 bases, and 5 bases separated the two germline ends.

In the case of this clonotype: One base away lies a much larger clone, so this may be a sequencing read error. The chain joins TRBV5-8 to TRBJ1-1; D is undetermined. The CDR3 has 15 amino acids. The germline gives CDR1 SGHTS, CDR2 YDEGEE. This CDR3 is CASILNPGGGTEAFF. The CDR3 region has the DNA TGTGCCAGCATCTTGAATCCGGGAGGAGGGACTGAAGCTTTCTTT.

The rearrangement joins TRBV11-2 to TRBJ2-5; 14 positions agree with TRBD2. The CDR3 is 19 amino acids. Losses at the gene ends were 5 bases for V and 4 bases for J; bases not matched to a gene: 15. The germline CDR1 and CDR2 sequences are SGHAT and FQNNGV. This CDR3 reads CASSTGLAGEGESPETQYF. Written as DNA, the CDR3 is TGTGCCAGCAGCACGGGACTAGCGGGAGAGGGAGAGAGCCCAGAGACCCAGTACTTC.

This clonotype has just a few counts. Germline is not matched at one junction end, which may reflect a read error. This chain connects TRBV20-1 to TRBJ2-7; a weak D match, TRBD2 (6 bases). CDR1 DFQATT and CDR2 SNEGSKA come from the germline V gene (reference sequence). There are 16 residues in the CDR3. CDR3 nucleotides: TGCAGTGCTAGAGATCTGCGGACTATCGACTCCTACGATCAGTACTTC. It specifies CSARDLRTIDSYDQYF.

Comment on this clonotype: One base away lies a much larger clone, so this may be a sequencing read error. The chain employs TRBV7-9 and TRBJ1-2, with 8 bases fitting TRBD1. The CDR3 extends over 14 amino acids. With V trimmed by 2 bases and J by 4 bases, 3 bases remained unmatched. Germline loops: CDR1 SEHNR, CDR2 FQNEAQ (reference sequence). In nucleotides, the CDR3 is TGTGCCAGCAGCTTACAGGGGGCGGCCTATGGCTACACCTTC. It specifies CASSLQGAAYGYTF.

A few counts support this clonotype. This chain links TRBV3-1 with TRBJ1-2; possible D gene TRBD1, 6 bases. V was trimmed by 7 bases and J by 6 bases, leaving 15 bases between them. Looked up from germline, CDR1 is LGHDT and CDR2 is YNNKEL (reference sequence). The CDR3 is 13 residues long. CDR3 DNA: TGTGCCAGCAACCCACAGGGAAACGATGGCTACACCTTC. Translating gives CASNPQGNDGYTF.

The chain couples TRBV28 to TRBJ2-7; possibly TRBD1 for D (6 bases). V dropped 2 bases and J dropped 4 bases, with 15 bases sitting between them. This CDR3 is built from 15 residues. The V gene's germline CDR1 is MDHEN and CDR2 SYDVKM. The CDR3: CASSLPAEGDYEQYF. The CDR3 coding sequence is TGTGCCAGCAGTTTACCCGCAGAGGGGGATTACGAGCAGTACTTC.

The genes are TRBV6-2 or TRBV6-3 and TRBJ1-1; D is undetermined. Deletions cut 4 bases from V and 0 bases from J, with 12 bases between. Germline values: CDR1 MNHEY, CDR2 SVGEGT. The CDR3 extends over 15 amino acids. CDR3: CASSSGTQMNTEAFF. In DNA, the CDR3 is TGTGCCAGCAGTTCGGGTACCCAAATGAACACTGAAGCTTTCTTT.

In this sample, this clonotype turned up many times. The chain has TRBV6-1 and TRBJ1-3, with TRBD1 matching 9 bases. V was pared by 6 bases and J by 4 bases, with 7 bases of the junction left unmatched. The germline V gene encodes CDR1 MNHNS and CDR2 SASEGT. The CDR3 has 15 amino acids. CDR3 sequence (DNA): TGTGCCAGCAGCCGCCGGGACAGGGTGGGAAACACCATATATTTT. Translation gives CASSRRDRVGNTIYF.

V usage is TRBV6-1 and J usage is TRBJ1-5; D unresolved. The CDR3 length is 15 residues. CDR1 is MNHNS, CDR2 SASEGT, per germline. V lost 7 bases and J 6 bases, leaving 19 bases between the germline ends. The CDR3 nucleotides read TGTGCCAGCAAACACTACGCGGGAGGGTTTCAGCCCCAGCATTTT. Translated, it gives CASKHYAGGFQPQHF.

This clonotype has ten or more counts. J is TRBJ1-1 and V is TRBV4-1; D is ambiguous. The germline V gene has CDR1 MGHRA and CDR2 YSYEKL. The CDR3 spans 16 residues. Trimming removed 3 bases at V and 5 bases at J, with 19 bases between. This CDR3 reads CASSHLGPDWRTEAFF. CDR3 nucleotides: TGCGCCAGCAGCCACTTGGGCCCCGACTGGCGGACTGAAGCTTTCTTT.

CDR3 nucleotide sequence: TGTGCCAGCAGGGGGACAGGGATCGACGAGCAGTACTTC. It is translated as CASRGTGIDEQYF. V gene TRBV6-1 combines with J gene TRBJ2-7; 9 bases line up with TRBD1. V lost 6 bases to trimming and J lost 5 bases; unmatched junction nucleotides: 5. The CDR3 length is 13 residues. CDR1 and CDR2 (germline): MNHNS, SASEGT.

In regard to this clonotype: Possible read error: a much larger clone is one base away. The chain joins TRBV6-1 to TRBJ2-5; 7 bases align to TRBD2. There are 14 residues in the CDR3. CDR1 and CDR2 from the germline V gene are MNHNS and SASEGT. DNA of the CDR3: TGTGCCAGCAGAGAAGCGGGGTACCAAGAGACCAAGTACTTC. Translated, it gives CASREAGYQETKYF.

This clonotype was seen at least ten times. This may be a read error: a much more frequent sequence differs by one nucleotide. The J gene is TRBJ1-2, the V gene TRBV10-3; D is uncertain. The V end lost 4 bases, the J end lost 3 bases, and 3 bases lay between the germline ends. Germline CDR1 ENHRY, CDR2 SYGVKD. The CDR3 contains 11 residues. CDR3: CAISGDYGYTF. The CDR3 region has the DNA TGTGCCATCAGTGGAGACTATGGCTACACCTTC.

Ten or more counts support this clonotype. This chain connects TRBV7-9 to TRBJ1-2; a possible D gene is TRBD1 (5 bases). Trimming removed 3 bases from V and 4 bases from J, with 15 bases in between. Per the germline V gene, CDR1 is SEHNR and CDR2 is FQNEAQ (reference sequence). This CDR3 region has 15 residues. CDR3 loop: CASSFGTASSYGYTF. Here the CDR3 DNA reads TGTGCCAGCAGCTTTGGGACGGCCTCTTCCTATGGCTACACCTTC.

This clonotype was picked up many times. The gene calls are TRBV5-1 and TRBJ1-1; the match to TRBD1 covers 7 bases. Germline V gene sequence: CDR1 SGHRS, CDR2 YFSETQ. The J segment lost 5 bases and the V segment lost 4 bases, leaving 5 bases of the junction unmatched. The CDR3 loop spans 13 amino acids. CDR3 nucleotide sequence: TGCGCCAGCAGCATAGACAGGGCAACTGAAGCTTTCTTT. This translates into CASSIDRATEAFF. Full variable domain (outside the CDR3, taken from reference TRBV5-1 and TRBJ1-1): KAGVTQTPRYLIKTRGQQVTLSCSPISGHRSVSWYQQTPGQGLQFLFEYFSETQRNKGNFPGRFSGRQFSNSRSEMNVSTLELGDSALYLCASSIDRATEAFFGQGTRLTVV.

The genes are TRBV20-1 and TRBJ1-2; D is unclear. Germline V gene sequence: CDR1 DFQATT, CDR2 SNEGSKA (reference sequence). With 5 bases removed from V and 5 bases from J, the gap between germline ends came to 15 bases. The CDR3 length is 13 residues. This chain's CDR3 is CSASGSVGYGYTF. DNA for the CDR3: TGCAGTGCTTCGGGATCGGTGGGGTATGGCTACACCTTC.

This clonotype has ten or more counts. V and J are TRBV20-1 and TRBJ2-7, with no clear D. V lost 1 base and J 3 bases, leaving 7 bases between the germline ends. CDR1 is DFQATT and CDR2 is SNEGSKA in the germline V gene (reference sequence). The CDR3 consists of 12 residues. CDR3 nucleotide sequence: TGCAGTGCTAGAGGACAAGTCTACGAGCAGTACTTC. This gives the protein CSARGQVYEQYF.

Of note for this clonotype: The conserved phenylalanine or tryptophan is not found at the CDR3 terminus, so this likely reflects a read error. V usage is TRBV5-1 and J usage is TRBJ2-7, with 7 bases matching TRBD1. The CDR3 is made up of 16 amino acids. Germline lookup yields CDR1 SGHRS and CDR2 YFSETQ. Trimming took 4 bases from V and 2 from J; bases not matched to a gene: 12. The chain's CDR3 is CASSQNPGTAPYEQYY. The CDR3 DNA follows: TGCGCCAGCAGCCAGAACCCCGGGACAGCCCCCTACGAGCAGTACTAC.

This clonotype was detected a few times. Possible read error: a much larger clone is one base away. The chain employs TRBV6-1 and TRBJ1-5; D unclear. There are 11 residues in the CDR3. Per the germline V gene, CDR1 is MNHNS and CDR2 is SASEGT. The ends were cut back, 2 bases at V and 10 bases at J, with 6 bases in the middle. The CDR3 protein is CASSEHIPQHF. CDR3 nucleotide sequence: TGTGCCAGCAGTGAACACATTCCCCAGCATTTT.

This clonotype has a count of ten or more. The chain carries TRBV7-9 and TRBJ1-3, with a possible D match to TRBD1 (6 bases). The V gene lost 5 bases and the J gene lost 4 bases, with 12 bases spanning the gap. The CDR3 contains 14 residues. The germline CDR1 and CDR2 sequences are SEHNR and FQNEAQ (reference sequence). CDR3 DNA sequence: TGTGCCAGCAGCCTACAGGGAACCGGAAACACCATATATTTT. Protein product: CASSLQGTGNTIYF.

This clonotype was found many times. CDR3 protein: CASTAREGYQPQHF. CDR3 nucleotides: TGTGCCAGCACCGCTCGGGAAGGCTATCAGCCCCAGCATTTT. This chain links TRBV12-3 or TRBV12-4 with TRBJ1-5; D is unresolved. This CDR3 is built from 14 residues. V dropped 7 bases and J dropped 5 bases, with 15 bases sitting between them.

The CDR3 here is CAISEVGGSGANVLTF. CDR3 nucleotide sequence: TGTGCCATCAGTGAGGTCGGGGGTTCTGGGGCCAACGTCCTGACTTTC. The gene calls are TRBV10-3 and TRBJ2-6; a weak D match, TRBD2 (6 bases). Germline assignment: CDR1 ENHRY and CDR2 SYGVKD. The CDR3 runs 16 residues. V was clipped by 2 bases and J by 1 base, with 9 bases between them.

This clonotype was detected ten times or more. This rearrangement joins TRBV30 to TRBJ1-1; D not resolved. The CDR3 consists of 12 residues. Germline V gene data show CDR1 as GTSNPN and CDR2 as SVGIG (reference sequence). The germline V and J ends were trimmed by 5 bases and 1 base, with 8 bases remaining between them. Written as DNA, the CDR3 is TGTGCCTGGCACCCCCAGAACACTGAAGCTTTCTTT. Translating gives CAWHPQNTEAFF.

There are many counts of this clonotype. The rearrangement joins TRBV7-2 to TRBJ1-6; no clear D. The germline CDR1 and CDR2 sequences are SGHTA and FQGNSA. The ends were cut back, 1 base at V and 7 bases at J, with 2 bases in the middle. The CDR3 is 12 amino acids. Here the CDR3 DNA reads TGTGCCAGCAGCTTAGTCAATTCACCCCTCCACTTT. This gives the protein CASSLVNSPLHF.

This clonotype was counted many times. V gene TRBV6-2 or TRBV6-3 combines with J gene TRBJ2-5; D is uncertain. The CDR3 is 14 residues long. Germline loops: CDR1 MNHEY, CDR2 SVGEGT. The V gene lost 2 bases and the J gene lost 4 bases, with 11 bases spanning the gap. The CDR3 DNA sequence: TGTGCCAGCAGTTACGATGCAGTATCAGAGACCCAGTACTTC. It translates to CASSYDAVSETQYF.

The CDR3 here is CASFTTPTEAFF. The CDR3 DNA reads as TGTGCCAGTTTTACCACCCCAACTGAAGCTTTCTTT. The V gene is TRBV19, the J gene TRBJ1-1, with D unclear. Germline CDR1 is LNHDA and CDR2 is SQIVND (reference sequence). This CDR3 has 12 residues. The V end was cut by 8 bases, the J end by 5 bases, with 12 bases between.

This clonotype was counted only a few times. A junction boundary mismatches the germline segment, possibly from a read error. V gene TRBV6-1 combines with J gene TRBJ2-5; the D call may be TRBD1 or TRBD2 (5 bases each). Germline V CDR1 and CDR2: MNHNS, SASEGT. This CDR3 comprises 15 residues. The DNA for the CDR3 is TGTGCCATCAGTGAATTGGGACGGAACCAAGAGACCCAGTACTTC. Translation gives CAISELGRNQETQYF.